This TCR beta chain appears in the sequencing data of a study of shared clonotypes between healthy human individuals. General study results and limits: Generation of non-shared clonotypes was less probable than generation of clonotypes shared by all four donors.

With 6 bases clipped from V and 12 bases from J, the junction kept 8 bases outside the gene matches. The CDR3 length is 14 residues. CDR1 LNHDA and CDR2 SQIVND come from the germline V gene (reference sequence). Every donor, a Caucasian adult, lived in Nashville, Tennessee. The assay was immunoSEQ multiplex PCR, and TCRdb's table has in-frame clones only and misses some. Of over a million clones in the sample, 95% to 99% were seen once. Points on this clone: Its cognate antigen is unknown.

The chain joins TRBV19 to TRBJ2-1, with 13 bases matching TRBD2. The sequence derives from a man in his thirties or forties in good health. Sequences were obtained from naive CD4+ T cells sorted from blood. This sample's subset: CD45RA+ positively selected. The CDR3 region is CASSPGLAGAAQFF. CDR3 sequence (DNA): TGTGCCAGTAGCCCAGGACTAGCGGGAGCCGCGCAGTTCTTC.